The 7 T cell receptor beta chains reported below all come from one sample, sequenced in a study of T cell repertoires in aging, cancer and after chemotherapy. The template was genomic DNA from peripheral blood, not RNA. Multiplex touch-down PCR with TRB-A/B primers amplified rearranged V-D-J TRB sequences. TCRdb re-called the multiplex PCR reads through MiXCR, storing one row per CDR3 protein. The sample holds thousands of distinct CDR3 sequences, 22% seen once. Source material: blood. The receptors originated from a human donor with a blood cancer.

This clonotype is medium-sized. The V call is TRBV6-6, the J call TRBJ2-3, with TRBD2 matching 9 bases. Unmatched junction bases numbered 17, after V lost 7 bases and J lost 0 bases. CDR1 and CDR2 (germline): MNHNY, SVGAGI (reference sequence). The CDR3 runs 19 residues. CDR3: CASTFWGASGAPSTDTQYF. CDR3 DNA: TGTGCCAGCACCTTCTGGGGGGCTAGCGGGGCCCCTAGCACAGATACGCAGTATTTT.

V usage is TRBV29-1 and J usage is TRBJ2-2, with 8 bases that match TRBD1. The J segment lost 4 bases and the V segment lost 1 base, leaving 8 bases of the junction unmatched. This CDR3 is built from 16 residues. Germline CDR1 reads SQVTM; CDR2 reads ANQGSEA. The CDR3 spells CSVEVDDRGGTGELFF. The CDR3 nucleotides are TGCAGCGTTGAAGTTGACGACAGGGGAGGCACCGGGGAGCTGTTTTTT.

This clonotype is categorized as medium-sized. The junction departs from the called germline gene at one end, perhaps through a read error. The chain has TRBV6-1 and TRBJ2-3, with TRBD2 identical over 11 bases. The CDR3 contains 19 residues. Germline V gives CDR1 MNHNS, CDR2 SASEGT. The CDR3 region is CASSEVPTLAGAATDTQYF. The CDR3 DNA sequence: TGTGCCAGCAGCGAAGTTCCAACACTAGCGGGAGCTGCCACAGATACGCAGTATTTT.

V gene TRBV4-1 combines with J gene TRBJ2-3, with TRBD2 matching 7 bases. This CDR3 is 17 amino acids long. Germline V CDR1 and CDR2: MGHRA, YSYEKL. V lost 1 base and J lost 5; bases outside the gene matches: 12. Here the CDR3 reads CASSQGRGTIIRDTQYF. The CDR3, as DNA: TGCGCCAGCAGCCAAGGACGGGGGACTATCATCAGAGATACGCAGTATTTT.

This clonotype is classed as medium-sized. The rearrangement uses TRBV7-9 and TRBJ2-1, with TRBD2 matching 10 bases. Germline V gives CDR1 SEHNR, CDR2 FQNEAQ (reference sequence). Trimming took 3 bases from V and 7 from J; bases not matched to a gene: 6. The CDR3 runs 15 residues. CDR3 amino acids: CASSFRASGSNEQFF. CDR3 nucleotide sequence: TGTGCCAGCAGCTTTCGGGCTAGCGGGAGTAATGAGCAGTTCTTC.

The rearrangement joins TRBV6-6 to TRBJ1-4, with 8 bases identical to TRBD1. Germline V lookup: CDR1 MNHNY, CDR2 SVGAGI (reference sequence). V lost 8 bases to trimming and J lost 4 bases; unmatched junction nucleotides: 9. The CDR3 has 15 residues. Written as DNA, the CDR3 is TGTGCCAGCCCAGGGGGCGGACTGGTTAATGAAAAACTGTTTTTT. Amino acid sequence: CASPGGGLVNEKLFF.

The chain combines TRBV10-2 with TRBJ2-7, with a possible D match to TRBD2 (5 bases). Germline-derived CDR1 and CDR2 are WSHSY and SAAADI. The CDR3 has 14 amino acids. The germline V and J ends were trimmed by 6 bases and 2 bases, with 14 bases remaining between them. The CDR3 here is CASRQTDGTYEQYF. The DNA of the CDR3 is TGCGCCAGCAGACAAACAGACGGGACCTACGAGCAGTACTTC.